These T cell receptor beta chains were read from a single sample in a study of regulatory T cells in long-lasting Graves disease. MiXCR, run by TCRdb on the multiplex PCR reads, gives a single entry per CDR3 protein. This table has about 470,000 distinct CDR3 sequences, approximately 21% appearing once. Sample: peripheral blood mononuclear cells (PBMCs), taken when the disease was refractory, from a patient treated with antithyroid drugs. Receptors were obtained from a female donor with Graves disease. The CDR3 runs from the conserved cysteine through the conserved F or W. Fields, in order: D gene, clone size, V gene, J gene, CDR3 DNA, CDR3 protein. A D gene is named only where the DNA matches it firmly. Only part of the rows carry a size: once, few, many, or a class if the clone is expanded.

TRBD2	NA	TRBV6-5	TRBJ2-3	TGTGCCAGCAGTTCTAGCGGGACGGTAGATACGCAGTATTTT	CASSSSGTVDTQYF
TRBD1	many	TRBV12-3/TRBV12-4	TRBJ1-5	TGTGCCAGCAGTTACCGGGACAGAAGCAATCAGCCCCAGCATTTT	CASSYRDRSNQPQHF
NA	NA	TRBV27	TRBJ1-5	TGTGCCAGCAGACCGATCCCCCCCCAGAGCAATCAGCCCCAGCATTTT	CASRPIPPQSNQPQHF
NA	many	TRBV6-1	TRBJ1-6	TGTGCCAGCAAAGACCGGGAGAGCTCCTATAATTCACCCCTCCACTTT	CASKDRESSYNSPLHF
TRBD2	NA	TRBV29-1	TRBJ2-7	TGCAGCGTCGCTTCTGCGGGGGTAGCGGGAGCCGAGCAGTACTTC	CSVASAGVAGAEQYF
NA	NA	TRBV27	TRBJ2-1	TGTGCCAGCTCTCCGGGTGTATGGGGGGTCAATGAGCAGTTCTTC	CASSPGVWGVNEQFF
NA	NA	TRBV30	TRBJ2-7	TGTGCCTGGAGAAGGGTATACGAGCAGTACTTC	CAWRRVYEQYF
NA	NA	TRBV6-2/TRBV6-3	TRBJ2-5	TGTGCCTGCAGTTACAACGCAGAATTCCGGACCCAGTACTTC	CACSYNAEFRTQYF
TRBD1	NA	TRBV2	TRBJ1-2	TGTGCCAGCAACGGACAGGGTATCTCAGGCTACACCTTC	CASNGQGISGYTF
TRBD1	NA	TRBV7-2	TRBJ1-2	TGTGCCAGCAGCTATTCACAGGGGGGGAACTATGGCTACACCTTC	CASSYSQGGNYGYTF
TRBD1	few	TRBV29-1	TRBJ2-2	TGCAGCGTTCGGGGACAGGGGGCGGCCGGGGAGCTGTTTTTT	CSVRGQGAAGELFF
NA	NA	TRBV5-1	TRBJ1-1	TGCGCCAGCAGCTTGGCCGCGGGGCAGGCCGTTGAAGCTTTCTTT	CASSLAAGQAVEAFF
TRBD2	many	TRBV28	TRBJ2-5	TGTGCCAGCAGTCCTCCGGGACGGGGAGGGGAGACCCAGTACTTC	CASSPPGRGGETQYF
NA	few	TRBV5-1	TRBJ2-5	TGCGCCAGCAGCTTGGCTGTTAGCGGAGAGACCCAGTACTTC	CASSLAVSGETQYF
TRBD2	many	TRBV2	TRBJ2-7	TGTGCCAGCAGTTGGGACTACTCCTACGAGCAGTACTTC	CASSWDYSYEQYF
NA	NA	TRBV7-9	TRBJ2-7	TGTGCCAGCAGCCCCGGCCGCATCTCCTACGAGCAGTACTTC	CASSPGRISYEQYF
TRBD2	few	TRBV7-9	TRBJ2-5	TGTGCCAGCAGCGCGGGACTAGCGGCCTTCCAAGAGACCCAGTACTTC	CASSAGLAAFQETQYF
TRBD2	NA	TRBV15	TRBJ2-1	TGTGCCACCATGGCGTTGGGGGCGGGAGGTTCCCAGTTCTTC	CATMALGAGGSQFF
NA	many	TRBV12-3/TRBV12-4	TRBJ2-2	TGTGCCAGCAGTTTCACAGGTTCGAACACCGGGGAGCTGTTTTTT	CASSFTGSNTGELFF
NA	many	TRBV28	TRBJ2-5	TGTGCCAGCAGTCCGCATCCCCCACAAGAGACCCAGTACTTC	CASSPHPPQETQYF
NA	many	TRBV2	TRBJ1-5	TGTGCCAGCAGTGTCGGCAAAGATCAGCCCCAGCATTTT	CASSVGKDQPQHF
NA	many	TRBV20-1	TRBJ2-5	TGCAGTGCTAGGGCCGGGGGGCCGGGGGAGACCCAGTACTTC	CSARAGGPGETQYF
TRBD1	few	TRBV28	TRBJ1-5	TGTGCCAGCAGCCCTGACAGGGCACTCCTGAATCAGCCCCAGCATTTT	CASSPDRALLNQPQHF
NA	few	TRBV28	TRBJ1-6	TGTGCCAGCAGTTTATGGCAGGGCTCCTATAATTCACCCCTCCACTTT	CASSLWQGSYNSPLHF
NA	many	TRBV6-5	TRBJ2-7	TGTGCCAGCAGTTACGGTTATGGAGACTCCTACGAGCAGTACTTC	CASSYGYGDSYEQYF
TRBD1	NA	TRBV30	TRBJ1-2	TGTGCCTGGAGCGTGGACAGGGCTGACTATGGCTACACCTTC	CAWSVDRADYGYTF
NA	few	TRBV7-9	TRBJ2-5	TGTGCCAGCAGCTTAGGAGGAGAGGTCTCAGAGACCCAGTACTTC	CASSLGGEVSETQYF
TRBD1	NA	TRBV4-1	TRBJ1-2	TGCGCCAGCAGCCAAGCAGGGGGAGCTTATGGCTACACCTTC	CASSQAGGAYGYTF
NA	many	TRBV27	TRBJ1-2	TGTGCCGCCAGTAGTGGACACCACTTCGGCTACACCTTC	CAASSGHHFGYTF
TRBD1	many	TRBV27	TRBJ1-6	TGTGCCAGCACCGAACTTCGGCCAGGGGGTTCACCCCTCCACTTT	CASTELRPGGSPLHF
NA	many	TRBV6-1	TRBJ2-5	TGTGCCAGCAGGCGGACGGGGCTATCGAGAGAGACCCAGTACTTC	CASRRTGLSRETQYF
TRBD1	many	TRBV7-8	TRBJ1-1	TGTGCCAGCAGCCAAAAGACAGGGGGGGGGAACACTGAAGCTTTCTTT	CASSQKTGGGNTEAFF
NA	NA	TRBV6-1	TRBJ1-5	TGTGCCAGCAGTCCGTACCGGGACGTAGGCATGCAGCCCCAGCATTTT	CASSPYRDVGMQPQHF
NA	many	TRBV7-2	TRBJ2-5	TGTGCCAGCAGCTCGGGACGGAACCAAGAGACCCAGTACTTC	CASSSGRNQETQYF
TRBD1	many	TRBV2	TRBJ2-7	TGTGCCAGCAGTGAAGCGGTCGGGACAGGGCGCTACGAGCAGTACTTC	CASSEAVGTGRYEQYF
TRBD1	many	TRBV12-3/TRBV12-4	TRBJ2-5	TGTGCCAGCAGTAGATGGGACAGGGATCCCGAGACCCAGTACTTC	CASSRWDRDPETQYF
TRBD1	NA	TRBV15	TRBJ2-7	TGTGCCACCAGCAGGGGGACAGGCTCTAAAATAGAGTACTTC	CATSRGTGSKIEYF
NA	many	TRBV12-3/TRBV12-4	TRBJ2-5	TGTGCCAGCAGTTTCAGCTCCGAGACCCAGTACTTC	CASSFSSETQYF
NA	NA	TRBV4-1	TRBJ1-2	TGCGCCAGCAGCCTAACACTTATTCAGAAAATAATCTATGGCTACACCTTC	CASSLTLIQKIIYGYTF
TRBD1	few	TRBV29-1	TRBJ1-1	TGCAGCGTAGGGACAGGTGGGAACACTGAAGCTTTCTTT	CSVGTGGNTEAFF
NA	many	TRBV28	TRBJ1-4	TGTGCCAGCAGTTCCCACAGGGCTCCTAATGAAAAACTGTTTTTT	CASSSHRAPNEKLFF
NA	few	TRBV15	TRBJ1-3	TGTGCCACCAGCAGAGATGGGGGATCTGGAAACACCATATATTTT	CATSRDGGSGNTIYF